Listed below are T cell receptor beta chains from one sample, sequenced in a study of CD8+ T cells in alopecia areata. TCRdb's copy holds only in-frame clones and misses some; the assay was immunoSEQ multiplex PCR. The sample has 110,000 or so clones, about 50% seen once. The sample taken for sequencing was NKG2D-low CD8+ T cells sorted from blood. The receptor set was obtained from a human donor with alopecia areata. Both conserved end residues are trimmed from each CDR3. Only part of the rows carry a size: once, few, many, or a class if the clone is expanded.

abundance | j_gene | len | v_gene | CDR3aa
- | TRBJ2-1 | 9 | TRBV6-6 | ANGPADEQF
- | TRBJ2-5 | 13 | TRBV2 | ASSELRQGQETQY
- | TRBJ1-5 | 12 | TRBV28 | ASFRSGGVSPQH
- | TRBJ1-4 | 12 | TRBV7-9 | ASSLADTNEKLF
once | TRBJ2-7 | 13 | TRBV28 | ASSLVGAKAHEQY
- | TRBJ2-1 | 10 | TRBV27 | ASSLSSNEQF
- | TRBJ2-7 | 12 | TRBV5-1 | ASSLGSGSYEQY
- | TRBJ2-1 | 11 | TRBV12-5 | ASGSSPNNEQF
few | TRBJ2-1 | 11 | TRBV27 | ASSLGTRGEQF
- | TRBJ2-7 | 13 | TRBV7-3 | ASSLTVGAGYEQY
- | TRBJ2-7 | 11 | TRBV29-1 | SVGEGALYEQY
- | TRBJ2-7 | 12 | TRBV28 | ASSSLGKTYEQY
few | TRBJ2-4 | 13 | TRBV7-9 | ASIMSRDSKNIQY
- | TRBJ2-7 | 12 | TRBV27 | ASSIPGPSGEQY
- | TRBJ2-2 | 11 | TRBV2 | ASVQGYTGELF
- | TRBJ2-1 | 9 | TRBV14 | ASSHGYEQF
- | TRBJ2-3 | 12 | TRBV7-3 | ASSTAGGTDTQY
- | TRBJ2-2 | 9 | TRBV29-1 | SVADTGELF
- | TRBJ1-1 | 8 | TRBV29-1 | SVVKAEAF
- | TRBJ1-2 | 12 | TRBV4-1 | ASSQTGTPYGYT
- | TRBJ2-3 | 16 | TRBV5-1 | ASSLVGTTTSSTDTQY
- | TRBJ2-7 | 12 | TRBV6-1 | ASGPGTGGYEQY
- | TRBJ2-3 | 17 | TRBV9 | ASSVATIPASGATDTQY
- | TRBJ2-7 | 12 | TRBV6-5 | ASSYSQGYYEQY
- | TRBJ1-5 | 13 | TRBV5-1 | ASSLLGYDNQPQH
- | TRBJ2-1 | 11 | TRBV2 | ASSDGEYNEQF
- | TRBJ2-5 | 10 | TRBV10-2 | ASSGGYETQY
- | TRBJ2-7 | 12 | TRBV6-5 | ASSLGLAEYEQY
- | TRBJ2-2 | 14 | TRBV6-1 | ASSVFGGANTGELF
few | TRBJ2-7 | 13 | TRBV4-1 | ASSQESGFTYEQY
- | TRBJ2-2 | 11 | TRBV7-9 | ASSLGNTGELF
once | TRBJ2-1 | 11 | TRBV30 | ASSRDSGNEQF
- | TRBJ2-7 | 13 | TRBV7-3 | ASSLAGGPTYEQY
- | TRBJ2-3 | 14 | TRBV5-1 | ASSFQEISSTDTQY
- | TRBJ1-2 | 13 | TRBV5-1 | ASRTNPGQQLGYT
- | TRBJ2-7 | 11 | TRBV13 | ASSTGQNYEQY
- | TRBJ2-2 | 12 | TRBV2 | ASRTGLAGGELF
- | TRBJ2-5 | 12 | TRBV7-7 | AVEVGAPQETQY
- | TRBJ2-7 | 13 | TRBV29-1 | SVEEKSGGSYEQY
many | TRBJ2-1 | 14 | TRBV9 | ASSVDGGSGSNEQF
few | TRBJ2-2 | 9 | TRBV29-1 | SVETTGELF
- | TRBJ2-1 | 16 | TRBV14 | ASSPPYTARQRENEQF
few | TRBJ1-5 | 14 | TRBV5-1 | ASSLEGPYSNQPQH
few | TRBJ2-7 | 13 | TRBV13 | ASSSRDRVSYEQY